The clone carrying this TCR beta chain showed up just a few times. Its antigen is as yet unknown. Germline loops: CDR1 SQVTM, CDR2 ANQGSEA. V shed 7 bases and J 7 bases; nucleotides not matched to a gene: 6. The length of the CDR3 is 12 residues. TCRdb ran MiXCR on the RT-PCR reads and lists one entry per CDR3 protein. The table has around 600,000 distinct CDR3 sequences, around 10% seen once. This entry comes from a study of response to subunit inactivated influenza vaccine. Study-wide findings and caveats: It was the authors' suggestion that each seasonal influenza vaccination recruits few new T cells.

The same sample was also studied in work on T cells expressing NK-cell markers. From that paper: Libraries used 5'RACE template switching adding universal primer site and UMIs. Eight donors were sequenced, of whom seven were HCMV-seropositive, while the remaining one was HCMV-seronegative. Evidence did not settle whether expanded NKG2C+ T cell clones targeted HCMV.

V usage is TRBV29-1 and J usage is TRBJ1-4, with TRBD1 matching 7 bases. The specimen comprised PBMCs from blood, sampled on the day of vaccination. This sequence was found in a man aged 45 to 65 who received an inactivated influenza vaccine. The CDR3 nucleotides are TGCAGCGCAACAGGGGACGGTGAAAAACTGTTTTTT. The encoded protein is CSATGDGEKLFF. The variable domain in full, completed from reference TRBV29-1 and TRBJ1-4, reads SAVISQKPSRDICQRGTSLTIQCQVDSQVTMMFWYRQQPGQSLTLIATANQGSEATYESGFVIDKFPISRPNLTFSTLTVSNMSPEDSSIYLCSATGDGEKLFFGSGTQLSVL.